One sample yielded the 21 T cell receptor beta chains listed below, sequenced in a study of blood T cells in healthy people across ages. Next came a second PCR, run for about 7 to 12 cycles, which used a sample-barcoded 5' primer along with a J-beta primer mix. TCRdb passed the 5' RACE reads through MiXCR, listing each CDR3 protein once. Here the sample spans approximately 810,000 distinct CDR3 sequences, roughly 26% being singletons. The sample consisted of blood. Receptor source: a woman over 75 in good health.

The sample holds a few counts of this clonotype. This chain uses TRBV7-9 with TRBJ2-3; D call uncertain. Germline CDR1 SEHNR, CDR2 FQNEAQ (reference sequence). Deletions cut 4 bases from V and 0 bases from J, with 11 bases between. This CDR3 region has 15 residues. The CDR3 coding sequence is TGTGCCAGCAGCTCAGGAAGCCCTAGCACAGATACGCAGTATTTT. Translated: CASSSGSPSTDTQYF. Together with reference TRBV7-9 and TRBJ2-3, the CDR3 gives the full variable domain: DTGVSQNPRHKITKRGQNVTFRCDPISEHNRLYWYRQTLGQGPEFLTYFQNEAQLEKSRLLSDRFSAERPKGSFSTLEIQRTEQGDSAMYLCASSSGSPSTDTQYFGPGTRLTVL.

The chain uses TRBV30 and TRBJ1-5; 9 nucleotides align to TRBD1. CDR3 length: 14 residues. V dropped 4 bases and J dropped 6; count of bases not matched to a gene: 7. Germline V gene data show CDR1 as GTSNPN and CDR2 as SVGIG (reference sequence). CDR3 in amino acids: CAWTSGQGSQPQHF. CDR3 in DNA: TGTGCCTGGACCTCCGGACAGGGGAGTCAGCCCCAGCATTTT.

This clonotype was detected many times. V usage is TRBV7-2 and J usage is TRBJ2-7; D ambiguous. The V end was cut by 0 bases, the J end by 7 bases, with 10 bases between. Germline V gene data show CDR1 as SGHTA and CDR2 as FQGNSA. This CDR3 has 13 amino acids. CDR3 sequence reads: CASSLAEVSEQYF. Here the CDR3 DNA reads TGTGCCAGCAGCTTAGCGGAAGTTTCGGAGCAGTACTTC.

This clonotype was seen many times. The rearrangement uses TRBV6-6 and TRBJ2-3, with D perhaps TRBD2 (5 bases). V lost 2 bases, J lost 4 bases, and 13 bases lay in between. The CDR3 is made up of 15 amino acids. Germline V gene sequence: CDR1 MNHNY, CDR2 SVGAGI (reference sequence). CDR3 nucleotide sequence: TGTGCCAGCAGTTACACTAGGGTTAGGCCAGATACGCAGTATTTT. It encodes CASSYTRVRPDTQYF.

With regard to this clonotype: This clone may be a read error of a much larger clone one base away. J is TRBJ1-1 and V is TRBV7-9; D call uncertain. CDR1 and CDR2 (germline): SEHNR, FQNEAQ (reference sequence). The CDR3 contains 13 residues. CDR3: CTSSLGSNTEAFF. The CDR3 nucleotides are TGTACCAGCAGCTTAGGTTCGAACACTGAAGCTTTCTTT.

This clonotype was recorded many times. This chain joins TRBV11-2 and TRBJ2-1; D ambiguous. Trimming left V 1 base short and J 7 bases short, with 8 bases between. From germline, CDR1 is SGHAT and CDR2 FQNNGV. This CDR3 contains 13 residues. The CDR3 protein is CASSLVRQNEQFF. The CDR3 bases are TGTGCCAGCAGCTTAGTAAGACAAAATGAGCAGTTCTTC.

This chain connects TRBV11-2 to TRBJ2-4, with TRBD2 matching over 14 bases. Germline V gene data show CDR1 as SGHAT and CDR2 as FQNNGV. The CDR3 length is 15 residues. Trimming removed 1 base from V and 11 bases from J; junction bases left unmatched: 4. The CDR3 DNA follows: TGTGCCAGCAGCTTAGTGGGACTAGCGGGGGAAGTTCAGTACTTC. Translation: CASSLVGLAGEVQYF. Full variable domain (rest looked up from reference TRBV11-2 and TRBJ2-4): EAGVAQSPRYKIIEKRQSVAFWCNPISGHATLYWYQQILGQGPKLLIQFQNNGVVDDSQLPKDRFSAERLKGVDSTLKIQPAKLEDSAVYLCASSLVGLAGEVQYFGAGTRLSVL.

About this clonotype: In this CDR3 the conserved last residue, phenylalanine or tryptophan, is missing, so a read error is likely. This chain connects TRBV7-9 to TRBJ1-1, with 9 positions matching TRBD1. Germline values: CDR1 SEHNR, CDR2 FQNEAQ (reference sequence). This CDR3 region has 16 residues. CDR3: CAGSLDKGQGNTEAFL. The CDR3 DNA reads TGTGCCGGCAGCTTAGACAAGGGACAGGGCAACACTGAAGCTTTCTTG.

This clonotype was seen at least ten times. The J gene is TRBJ2-3, the V gene TRBV7-9; 10 bases line up with TRBD2. CDR3 length: 16 amino acids. Germline lookup yields CDR1 SEHNR and CDR2 FQNEAQ (reference sequence). The V segment lost 4 bases and the J segment 0 bases; nucleotides outside the gene matches: 4. The CDR3 nucleotides are TGTGCCAGCAGCTCTGAGCGGGGGGGGAGCACAGATACGCAGTATTTT. Protein sequence: CASSSERGGSTDTQYF. The full variable domain, in which reference TRBV7-9 and TRBJ2-3 provide the parts outside the CDR3, is DTGVSQNPRHKITKRGQNVTFRCDPISEHNRLYWYRQTLGQGPEFLTYFQNEAQLEKSRLLSDRFSAERPKGSFSTLEIQRTEQGDSAMYLCASSSERGGSTDTQYFGPGTRLTVL.

As concerns this clonotype: This may come from a read error, since a much larger clone is one base off. The chain joins TRBV7-9 to TRBJ2-1; TRBD2 matches 11 bases. The DNA end favors TRBJ2-7, so the J call may be wrong. Germline CDR1 is SEHNR and CDR2 is FQNEAQ (reference sequence). This CDR3 has 16 residues. For the CDR3, the DNA is TGTGCCAGCAGCTTAACCGGGACTAGCGGCTACAATGAGCAGTACTTC. As protein: CASSLTGTSGYNEQYF.

The chain has TRBV5-1 and TRBJ2-2; no definite D call. Trimming left V 0 bases short and J 0 bases short, with 9 bases between. CDR1 and CDR2 from the germline V gene are SGHRS and YFSETQ. The CDR3 totals 16 residues. CDR3 sequence reads: CASSLAIEANTGELFF. CDR3 DNA sequence: TGCGCCAGCAGCTTGGCCATAGAAGCGAACACCGGGGAGCTGTTTTTT.

On this clonotype: This may come from a read error, since a much larger clone is one base off. The chain recombines TRBV4-3 with TRBJ2-5; D perhaps matches TRBD2 (6 bases). Trimming stripped 1 base from V and 11 bases from J, with 23 bases between. The CDR3 runs 16 residues. Germline lookup yields CDR1 LGHNA and CDR2 YSLEER. Written as DNA, the CDR3 is TGCGCCAGCAGCCAAGTTCCCACACTAGCTGGGGATGAGCAGTACTTC. It specifies CASSQVPTLAGDEQYF.

In its sample, this clonotype was seen many times. The V gene is TRBV4-3, the J gene TRBJ2-3; TRBD1 matches at 8 bases. V shed 0 bases, J shed 2 bases, and the junction held 7 bases outside the gene matches. The length of the CDR3 is 17 residues. In germline, CDR1 is LGHNA, CDR2 YSLEER. The CDR3 coding sequence is TGCGCCAGCAGCCAAGAGGCAGGGGGCTTGAACACAGATACGCAGTATTTT. This translates into CASSQEAGGLNTDTQYF.

This clonotype has ten or more counts. The chain links TRBV19 to TRBJ2-5; 8 bases align to TRBD1. Losses at the gene ends were 5 bases for V and 5 bases for J; bases not matched to a gene: 10. The CDR3 is 15 amino acids. Germline values: CDR1 LNHDA, CDR2 SQIVND (reference sequence). The CDR3 sequence is CASSPDRVNGETQYF. In DNA form, the CDR3 reads TGTGCCAGTAGTCCGGACAGGGTGAACGGGGAGACCCAGTACTTC.

J is TRBJ1-5 and V is TRBV18; 7 nucleotides align to TRBD1. Per the germline V gene, CDR1 is KGHSH and CDR2 is LQKENI. V was pared by 7 bases and J by 3 bases, with 9 bases of the junction left unmatched. This CDR3 has 15 residues. CDR3 protein: CASFSEQGNNQPQHF. The CDR3 nucleotides are TGTGCCAGCTTTTCCGAACAGGGGAACAATCAGCCCCAGCATTTT. Full variable domain (remainder filled in from reference TRBV18 and TRBJ1-5): NAGVMQNPRHLVRRRGQEARLRCSPMKGHSHVYWYRQLPEEGLKFMVYLQKENIIDESGMPKERFSAEFPKEGPSILRIQQVVRGDSAAYFCASFSEQGNNQPQHFGDGTRLSIL.

The chain recombines TRBV5-1 with TRBJ1-1, with D tentatively TRBD1 (6 bases). In germline, CDR1 is SGHRS, CDR2 YFSETQ. This CDR3 spans 13 amino acids. V gave up 4 bases and J gave up 5 bases, with 12 bases separating them. The DNA of the CDR3 is TGCGCCAGCAGCGTGGACAGAGGGACTGAAGCTTTCTTT. The encoded protein is CASSVDRGTEAFF.

The genes are TRBV7-9 and TRBJ1-2, with 7 bases matching TRBD1. The V gene's germline CDR1 is SEHNR and CDR2 FQNEAQ (reference sequence). V lost 4 bases, J lost 4 bases, and 9 bases stayed unmatched. The CDR3 runs to 15 residues. This CDR3 reads CASSWPGQTLYGYTF. Written as DNA, the CDR3 is TGTGCCAGCAGCTGGCCGGGACAGACTCTCTATGGCTACACCTTC.

Turning to this clonotype: One junction end disagrees with the germline gene, perhaps due to a read error. This chain connects TRBV13 to TRBJ1-1, with D possibly being TRBD1 (6 bases). This CDR3 comprises 11 residues. Germline CDR1 reads PRHDT; CDR2 reads FYEKMQ (reference sequence). CDR3 sequence: CAGSFSGDAFF. The CDR3 DNA follows: TGTGCCGGCAGCTTTTCAGGGGACGCTTTCTTT. Based on the CDR3 plus reference TRBV13 and TRBJ1-1, the full variable domain is AAGVIQSPRHLIKEKRETATLKCYPIPRHDTVYWYQQGPGQDPQFLISFYEKMQSDKGSIPDRFSAQQFSDYHSELNMSSLELGDSALYFCAGSFSGDAFFGQGTRLTVV.

The table lists this clonotype with many counts. V is TRBV2 and J is TRBJ1-5; D not resolved. V lost 6 bases, J lost 0 bases, and 12 bases lay in between. The germline gives CDR1 SNHLY, CDR2 FYNNEI. CDR3 size: 15 residues. DNA for the CDR3: TGTGCCAGCAGGATAAGCAGGATTAGCAATCAGCCCCAGCATTTT. It encodes CASRISRISNQPQHF. Filled out from reference TRBV2 and TRBJ1-5, the complete variable domain reads EPEVTQTPSHQVTQMGQEVILRCVPISNHLYFYWYRQILGQKVEFLVSFYNNEISEKSEIFDDQFSVERPDGSNFTLKIRSTKLEDSAMYFCASRISRISNQPQHFGDGTRLSIL.

Notes on this clonotype: This may come from a read error, since a much larger clone is one base off. The V gene is TRBV15, the J gene TRBJ2-7; weak D call: TRBD2 (5 bases). Germline CDR1 reads LNHNV; CDR2 reads YYDKDF (reference sequence). The CDR3 is made up of 15 amino acids. This chain's CDR3 is CATSRDRGRDYGQYF. Written as DNA, the CDR3 is TGTGCCACCAGCAGAGATCGCGGCCGAGACTACGGGCAGTACTTC.

With regard to this clonotype: Given a much more abundant clone one base away, this may be a read error. V and J are TRBV7-2 and TRBJ1-5; 7 bases agree with TRBD1. Germline CDR1 and CDR2: SGHTA and FQGNSA. The V gene end was trimmed by 1 base and the J gene end by 3 bases; junction bases not matched to a gene: 3. The CDR3 is made up of 15 amino acids. The CDR3 here is CASSLVTGDNQPQHF. Here the CDR3 DNA reads TGTGCCAGCAGCTTAGTAACAGGGGACAATCAGCCCCAGCATTTT.